A selection of T cell receptor beta chains follows, all from one sample in a study of vaccination effects on CD4 cells after COVID-19. Their antigen targets remain unknown. The protocol was immunoSEQ multiplex PCR, while the TCRdb copy is restricted to in-frame clones and leaves out a portion. The data hold around 32,000 clones, with about 66% observed a single time. The source material was CD4+ T cells from PBMCs cultured with SARS-CoV-2 spike peptides, sampled after COVID-19 vaccination. The receptor source for this set is a human donor who received a COVID-19 vaccine. The CDR3 runs from the conserved cysteine through the conserved F or W. A D gene is named only where the DNA matches it firmly. The size of a clone is reported for some rows only, either as once, few or many, or as a class for expanded clones.

cdr3_length	j_call	clone_size	v_call	d_call	cdr3_aa	cdr3_nt
15	TRBJ2-2	.	TRBV6-4	.	CASSDSSGNTGELFF	TGTGCCAGCAGTGACTCTAGCGGGAACACCGGGGAGCTGTTTTTT
15	TRBJ2-5	once	TRBV20-1	.	CSASRSRSHQETQYF	TGCAGTGCTAGTCGCTCCAGGAGTCATCAAGAGACCCAGTACTTC
13	TRBJ2-3	.	TRBV12-3/TRBV12-4	.	CASSFSWTDTQYF	TGTGCCAGCAGTTTTTCGTGGACAGATACGCAGTATTTT
9	TRBJ1-6	.	TRBV27	.	CASRLPLHF	TGTGCCAGCCGTTTACCCCTCCACTTT
16	TRBJ2-1	.	TRBV24-1	TRBD2	CATSDIGTRGYNEQFF	TGTGCCACCAGTGATATCGGGACTAGGGGGTACAATGAGCAGTTCTTC
15	TRBJ2-7	.	TRBV6-5	TRBD2	CASRGLAGGSYEQYF	TGTGCCAGCAGGGGACTAGCGGGAGGTTCCTACGAGCAGTACTTC
14	TRBJ2-5	.	TRBV9	.	CASSVGTIQETQYF	TGTGCCAGCAGCGTAGGTACGATCCAAGAGACCCAGTACTTC
14	TRBJ2-2	few	TRBV9	TRBD2	CASSVGLATGELFF	TGTGCCAGCAGCGTGGGACTAGCGACCGGGGAGCTGTTTTTT
14	TRBJ2-5	few	TRBV12-5	.	CASAPGERQETQYF	TGTGCTAGTGCTCCCGGGGAGCGACAAGAGACCCAGTACTTC
14	TRBJ2-7	.	TRBV5-1	.	CASSLGQWSYEQYF	TGCGCCAGCAGCTTGGGTCAGTGGTCCTACGAGCAGTACTTC
14	TRBJ1-2	.	TRBV5-1	.	CASSAGQSNYGYTF	TGCGCCAGCAGCGCAGGACAGTCTAACTATGGCTACACCTTC
18	TRBJ1-1	.	TRBV18	.	CASSPTQGRWASNTEAFF	TGTGCCAGCTCACCAACGCAGGGGCGATGGGCTTCGAACACTGAAGCTTTCTTT
14	TRBJ2-5	.	TRBV3-1/TRBV3-2	.	CASREGHLQETQYF	TGTGCCAGCAGAGAGGGACACCTCCAAGAGACCCAGTACTTC